The 6 T cell receptor beta chains presented below share a single source sample, sequenced in a study of shared clonotypes between healthy human individuals. Some clones are missing from TCRdb's copy, which holds only in-frame ones; the method was immunoSEQ multiplex PCR. The table records millions of clones, 85% to 95% of them present only once. Sequencing input: naive CD4+ T cells sorted from blood. The subset was: CD45RA+ positively selected. These receptors were taken from a man aged 18-30 years in good health.

V and J are TRBV29-1 and TRBJ2-7, with TRBD2 identical over 16 bases. The end of the DNA is better explained by TRBJ2-1, so the J call may be wrong. This CDR3 is 17 amino acids long. The V gene's germline CDR1 is SQVTM and CDR2 ANQGSEA. CDR3 protein: CSSETSGTSGRGVEQFF. DNA for the CDR3: TGCAGCTCCGAGACATCCGGGACTAGCGGGAGGGGTGTTGAGCAGTTCTTC.

This clone was counted once. This chain connects TRBV2 to TRBJ2-7; maybe TRBD2 (7 bases). Between the trimmed V and J ends, which lost 10 bases and 1 base, there was a span of 20 bases. This CDR3 has 15 amino acids. Germline loops: CDR1 SNHLY, CDR2 FYNNEI. CDR3 in DNA: TGTGCCACAGGGACTAACAGGGTCAAGTCCTACGAGCAGTACTTC. Translation gives CATGTNRVKSYEQYF.

The rearrangement links TRBV2 to TRBJ1-1; 11 nucleotides align to TRBD1. Germline V gives CDR1 SNHLY, CDR2 FYNNEI. V was pared by 6 bases and J by 2 bases, with 2 bases of the junction left unmatched. The CDR3 runs 14 residues. The CDR3 region is CASRGQGGNTEAFF. CDR3 coding DNA: TGTGCCAGCAGGGGACAGGGGGGAAACACTGAAGCTTTCTTT.

The chain recombines TRBV6-5 with TRBJ2-3; D unresolved. V lost 10 bases and J lost 0, with 14 bases in between. CDR1 and CDR2 from the germline V gene are MNHEY and SVGAGI. The CDR3 extends over 14 amino acids. The CDR3 nucleotides are TGTGCCACCCACCTTTCAATGAGCACAGATACGCAGTATTTT. It translates to CATHLSMSTDTQYF.

This chain links TRBV6-5 with TRBJ1-4; D is uncertain. The CDR3 runs 14 residues. CDR1 is MNHEY, CDR2 SVGAGI, per germline. Trimming shortened V by 1 base and J by 7 bases, and 10 bases separated the two germline ends. The CDR3 DNA sequence: TGTGCCAGCAGTTACTTGAGGTTTGGTGAAAAACTGTTTTTT. Its protein is CASSYLRFGEKLFF.

This clone was recorded only once. This rearrangement joins TRBV2 to TRBJ1-2; D is ambiguous. The V end lost 0 bases, the J end lost 0 bases, and 5 bases lay between the germline ends. The CDR3 has 14 amino acids. Germline CDR1 reads SNHLY; CDR2 reads FYNNEI. CDR3 sequence (DNA): TGTGCCAGCAGTGAAGCGGGGACTAACTATGGCTACACCTTC. Encoded protein: CASSEAGTNYGYTF.